These T cell receptor beta chains were read from a single sample in a study of shared clonotypes between healthy human individuals. Measured with immunoSEQ multiplex PCR; TCRdb has only the in-frame clones, and not every one. Of roughly 2,300,000 clones in the sample, 85% to 95% are singletons; the top ten hold 0.37%. The sample consisted of naive CD4+ T cells from PBMCs. The receptors derive from a man aged 18 to 35 in good health. Some clones in this sample may be carry-over from other donors' samples. Each CDR3 is given with its conserved first and last residue. The D gene is left open where the match is weak. Expanded clones are given a class, and other clones once, few, many or no size at all.

v_call	clone_size	d_call	j_call	cdr3_nt	cdr3_aa
TRBV28	few	NA	TRBJ1-5	TGTGCCAGCAGTTTAGGGAGACGGAATAGCAATCAGCCCCAGCATTTT	CASSLGRRNSNQPQHF
TRBV9	NA	NA	TRBJ2-3	TGTGCCAGCAGCGTAGGAGCAGATACGCAGTATTTT	CASSVGADTQYF
TRBV11-1	NA	NA	TRBJ2-7	TGTGCCAGCAGCTTAGACCTGAGTAGCACCTACGAGCAGTACTTC	CASSLDLSSTYEQYF
TRBV28	NA	NA	TRBJ1-4	TGTGCCAGCAGTTTATCAGGGGCCGCAACTAATGAAAAACTGTTTTTT	CASSLSGAATNEKLFF
TRBV4-2	NA	NA	TRBJ1-5	TGTGCCAGCAGCCCTAGAGGCAATCAGCCCCAGCATTTT	CASSPRGNQPQHF
TRBV19	NA	NA	TRBJ2-4	TGTGCCAGTAGTATAGGATGGAGGGGGCTAAAAAACATTCAGTACTTC	CASSIGWRGLKNIQYF
TRBV18	NA	TRBD1	TRBJ1-1	TGTGCCAGCTCACCATCAGGGGGGCTTAGGACTGAAGCTTTCTTT	CASSPSGGLRTEAFF
TRBV29-1	NA	NA	TRBJ1-2	TGCAGCGTTGACAGGCCCCCAGGTGCGCGAGGGCCTAACTATGGCTACACCTTC	CSVDRPPGARGPNYGYTF
TRBV27	NA	TRBD2	TRBJ2-7	TGTGCCAGCAGTAGCGGGAGGGCCCTCAAAACCTACGAGCAGTACTTC	CASSSGRALKTYEQYF
TRBV10-3	NA	TRBD1	TRBJ2-7	TGTGCCATCAGTGATACAGGGGGGATATTGGAGTACTTC	CAISDTGGILEYF
TRBV28	NA	NA	TRBJ2-3	TGTGCCAGCATCCCCGTGGTCCAGGGGGATACGCAGTATTTT	CASIPVVQGDTQYF
TRBV10-3	NA	TRBD1	TRBJ1-1	TGTGCCATCAACCCCGGGACAGGGGGCCCAGCTTTCTTT	CAINPGTGGPAFF
TRBV6-1	NA	TRBD2	TRBJ2-5	TGTGCCAGCAGTAGACTAGCGGGGACCCAAGAGACCCAGTACTTC	CASSRLAGTQETQYF
TRBV5-6	NA	NA	TRBJ1-1	TGTGCCAGCAGCTTGGAACCAGGGTGGAGCACTGAAGCTTTCTTT	CASSLEPGWSTEAFF
TRBV7-8	NA	NA	TRBJ1-1	TGTGCCAGCAGCTTAGGGCGGGGGGGGACTGAAGCTTTCTTT	CASSLGRGGTEAFF
TRBV11-3	NA	NA	TRBJ2-3	TGTGCCAGCAGCTTAGATCACCAAAACGCGGATACGCAGTATTTT	CASSLDHQNADTQYF
TRBV19	NA	TRBD2	TRBJ2-1	TGTGCCAGTAGTCCGACTAGCAACCTTAATGAGCAGTTCTTC	CASSPTSNLNEQFF
TRBV21-1	NA	NA	TRBJ1-5	TGTGCCGTTGAACCCTCTAATCAGCCCCAGCATTTT	CAVEPSNQPQHF
TRBV2	NA	TRBD2	TRBJ2-3	TGTGCCAGCAGCGCGGGACTAGCGGGTACCGATACGCAGTATTTT	CASSAGLAGTDTQYF
TRBV29-1	once	TRBD1	TRBJ1-2	TGCAGCGTTGAACCGGGACAGGGAAAAGGCTACACCTTC	CSVEPGQGKGYTF
TRBV2	NA	TRBD1	TRBJ2-5	TGTGCCAGCAGTGAGAGGACAGGGAAAGAGACCCAGTACTTC	CASSERTGKETQYF
TRBV6-5	once	TRBD1	TRBJ2-7	TGTGCCAGCAGTAACACAGGGGTCTCCTACGAGCAGTACTTC	CASSNTGVSYEQYF
TRBV10-1	NA	NA	TRBJ1-3	TGCGCCAGCAGTGATGCGAGGGAAGCTGGAAACACCATATATTTT	CASSDAREAGNTIYF
TRBV18	NA	TRBD1	TRBJ2-2	TGTGCCAGCTCCCAACTACAGGGGATTGGCGGGGAGCTGTTTTTT	CASSQLQGIGGELFF
TRBV5-4	NA	TRBD2	TRBJ2-1	TGTGCCAGCAGCCCTAGGCAAGCGGGAGGCTCTGAGCAGTTCTTC	CASSPRQAGGSEQFF
TRBV14	NA	NA	TRBJ1-2	TGTGCCAGCAGCCAAGGCATTGCCTATGGCTACACCTTC	CASSQGIAYGYTF
TRBV25-1	NA	NA	TRBJ1-1	TGTGCCAGCAGTGAAAACTTAGGGAACACTGAAGCTTTCTTT	CASSENLGNTEAFF
TRBV5-6	NA	NA	TRBJ1-3	TGTGCCAGCAGTTCTGGGGGGTACAACACCATATATTTT	CASSSGGYNTIYF
TRBV10-1	NA	NA	TRBJ2-7	TGCGCAGACGGGGGAAGCGGCTCCTACGAGCAGTACTTC	CADGGSGSYEQYF
TRBV19	NA	NA	TRBJ2-3	TGTGCCAGTAGTAATAGGGTTAGGGATACGCAGTATTTT	CASSNRVRDTQYF
TRBV5-4	NA	NA	TRBJ1-2	TGTGCCAGCAGCCCCAGGGAAACCTATGGCTACACCTTC	CASSPRETYGYTF
TRBV7-3	NA	TRBD1	TRBJ1-1	TGTGCCAGCAGCTCGACAGGGAGAACTGAAGCTTTCTTT	CASSSTGRTEAFF
TRBV27	NA	TRBD1	TRBJ1-5	TGTGCCAGCAGTTTAGACAGGGTAAGCAATCAGCCCCAGCATTTT	CASSLDRVSNQPQHF
TRBV11-2	once	NA	TRBJ2-5	TGTGCCAGCAGCGCCCAGGGGGAGACCCAGTACTTC	CASSAQGETQYF
TRBV9	NA	NA	TRBJ2-1	TGTGCCAGCAGCGGCGGGACCGGCAATGAGCAGTTCTTC	CASSGGTGNEQFF
TRBV7-9	NA	NA	TRBJ1-1	TGTGCCAGCAGCTTAGAAAGGGCATACACTGAAGCTTTCTTT	CASSLERAYTEAFF
TRBV7-2	once	NA	TRBJ2-3	TGTGCCAGCAGCTTCCGGGACAACACAGATACGCAGTATTTT	CASSFRDNTDTQYF
TRBV28	NA	NA	TRBJ2-3	TGTGCCACCAGGAGGATGGGTTCTGATGATACGCAGTATTTT	CATRRMGSDDTQYF
TRBV7-8	NA	NA	TRBJ2-4	TGTGCCAGCAGCGCCACCCATGCGCCAGGGGAACTATCCAAAAACATTCAGTACTTC	CASSATHAPGELSKNIQYF
TRBV29-1	NA	NA	TRBJ2-1	TGCAGCCTCTGGGGAGGAGACACGTACAATGAGCAGTTCTTC	CSLWGGDTYNEQFF
TRBV5-1	NA	NA	TRBJ1-5	TGCGCCAGCAGCTTGGCAGGGAACGATCAGCCCCAGCATTTT	CASSLAGNDQPQHF
TRBV5-1	NA	TRBD2	TRBJ2-1	TGCGCCAGCATCCCCTTAGCGGGAGGGCCGAATGAGCAGTTCTTC	CASIPLAGGPNEQFF
TRBV28	once	NA	TRBJ1-2	TGTGCCAGCAGTTTACAACCAGTCAGCTCAGGCTACACCTTC	CASSLQPVSSGYTF
TRBV28	NA	NA	TRBJ1-3	TGTGCCAGCAGTTTACGAGGCCAGGGAACCACCATATATTTT	CASSLRGQGTTIYF
TRBV7-3	NA	TRBD1	TRBJ2-3	TGTGCCAGCAGCTTAAGAGGACAGGGGGAAGATACGCAGTATTTT	CASSLRGQGEDTQYF
TRBV29-1	NA	NA	TRBJ1-1	TGCAGCGTTGAACGGCCGGGGTTGAACACTGAAGCTTTCTTT	CSVERPGLNTEAFF
TRBV28	few	NA	TRBJ1-5	TGTGCCAGCAGTTTCGACGGACTGGGCAATCAGCCCCAGCATTTT	CASSFDGLGNQPQHF
TRBV25-1	NA	NA	TRBJ1-1	TGTGCCAGCAGTGAATCGGGCGCGGCTTTGAACACTGAAGCTTTCTTT	CASSESGAALNTEAFF
TRBV2	NA	TRBD1	TRBJ2-7	TGTGCCAGCAGCGCAAGGCCCGGGACAGGGGGCTACGAGCAGTACTTC	CASSARPGTGGYEQYF